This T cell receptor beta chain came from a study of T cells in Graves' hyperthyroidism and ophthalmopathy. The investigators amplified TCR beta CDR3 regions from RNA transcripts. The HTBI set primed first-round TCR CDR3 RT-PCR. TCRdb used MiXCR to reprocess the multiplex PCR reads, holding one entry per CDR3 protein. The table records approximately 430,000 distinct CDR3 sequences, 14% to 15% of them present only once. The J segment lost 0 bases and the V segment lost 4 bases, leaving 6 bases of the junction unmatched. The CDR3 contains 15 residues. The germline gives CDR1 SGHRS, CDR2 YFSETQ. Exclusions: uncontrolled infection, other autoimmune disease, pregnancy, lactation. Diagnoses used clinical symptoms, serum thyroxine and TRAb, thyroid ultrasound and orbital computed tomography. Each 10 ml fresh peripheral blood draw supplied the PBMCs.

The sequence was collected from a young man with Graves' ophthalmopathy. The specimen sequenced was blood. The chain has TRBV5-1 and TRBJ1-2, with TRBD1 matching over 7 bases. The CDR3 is CASSKGQEPNYGYTF. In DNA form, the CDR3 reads TGCGCCAGCAGCAAAGGACAGGAACCTAACTATGGCTACACCTTC.